The 20 T cell receptor beta chains below come from one sample, sequenced in a study of shared clonotypes between healthy human individuals. Naive CD8 populations comprised CD45RO-negative cells positively selected for CCR7, excluding terminally differentiated effector memory CD45RA+ cells. Profiled with immunoSEQ multiplex PCR; TCRdb holds only in-frame clones, not every one. This table has about 590,000 clones, 95% to 96% appearing once. Specimen: naive CD8+ T cells sorted from blood. The receptors shown here come from a woman aged 25-40 years in good health.

V and J are TRBV2 and TRBJ2-7; 10 nucleotides match TRBD1. Per germline, CDR1 SNHLY and CDR2 FYNNEI. V gave up 10 bases and J gave up 2 bases; unmatched junction bases: 11. The CDR3 contains 15 residues. CDR3 amino acids: CATRQVGQGTYEQYF. The CDR3, as DNA: TGTGCCACCCGCCAGGTGGGACAGGGGACCTACGAGCAGTACTTC.

The rearrangement joins TRBV19 to TRBJ1-1, with D perhaps TRBD1 (5 bases). The V and J ends lost 3 bases and 5 bases respectively, with 7 bases between them. Germline CDR1 and CDR2: LNHDA and SQIVND (reference sequence). The CDR3 extends over 12 amino acids. The CDR3 nucleotides read TGTGCCAGTAGTATGGGGGGAACTGAAGCTTTCTTT. Translation gives CASSMGGTEAFF.

This clone has only one observation. The chain combines TRBV9 with TRBJ2-7; 9 positions match TRBD2. In germline, CDR1 is SGDLS, CDR2 YYNGEE. The CDR3 covers 15 residues. The V and J ends lost 6 bases and 3 bases, in that order; junction bases with no gene match: 10. For the CDR3, the DNA is TGTGCCAGCACCGGGGTGACTAGCGGCTTCTACGAGCAGTACTTC. Its protein product is CASTGVTSGFYEQYF.

The chain couples TRBV4-1 to TRBJ1-2, with 8 bases that match TRBD1. The length of the CDR3 is 15 residues. Germline assignment: CDR1 MGHRA and CDR2 YSYEKL. With V trimmed by 5 bases and J by 0 bases, 5 bases remained unmatched. The CDR3 protein is CASSSGTGSNYGYTF. The CDR3 DNA is TGCGCCAGCAGCAGCGGGACAGGATCTAACTATGGCTACACCTTC.

J is TRBJ2-5 and V is TRBV28; 7 positions match TRBD2. This CDR3 spans 15 amino acids. CDR1 MDHEN and CDR2 SYDVKM come from the germline V gene. V was pared by 4 bases and J by 4 bases, with 9 bases of the junction left unmatched. The CDR3 DNA is TGTGCCAGCAGTTGGCATCGGGGGGTTGGAGAGACCCAGTACTTC. It codes for CASSWHRGVGETQYF. The complete variable domain, with remaining parts taken from reference TRBV28 and TRBJ2-5, reads DVKVTQSSRYLVKRTGEKVFLECVQDMDHENMFWYRQDPGLGLRLIYFSYDVKMKEKGDIPEGYSVSREKKERFSLILESASTNQTSMYLCASSWHRGVGETQYFGPGTRLLVL.

The V gene is TRBV15, the J gene TRBJ2-1; TRBD2 aligns across 13 bases. The CDR3 length is 18 residues. In germline, CDR1 is LNHNV, CDR2 YYDKDF (reference sequence). The junction had 10 bases not matched to a gene; V was cut back by 0 bases and J by 8 bases. The CDR3 is CATSRDRTSGSGLYEQFF. For the CDR3, the DNA is TGTGCCACCAGCAGAGATAGGACTAGCGGGAGTGGTTTGTATGAGCAGTTCTTC.

This chain links TRBV7-9 with TRBJ1-2, with D possibly matching TRBD1 (5 bases). The CDR3 contains 15 residues. The germline gives CDR1 SEHNR, CDR2 FQNEAQ (reference sequence). V was clipped by 2 bases and J by 0 bases, with 10 bases between them. This chain's CDR3 is CASSLSGNPNYGYTF. CDR3 in DNA: TGTGCCAGCAGCTTATCAGGGAACCCTAACTATGGCTACACCTTC.

The chain is built from TRBV7-6 and TRBJ1-2; 10 bases are a match to TRBD1. V shed 0 bases and J 7 bases; nucleotides not matched to a gene: 5. CDR1 and CDR2 (germline): SGHVS, FNYEAQ. This CDR3 has 15 residues. The CDR3 nucleotides read TGTGCCAGCAGCTTAGCGGGACAGGGGTCTTCTGGCTACACCTTC. It yields the protein CASSLAGQGSSGYTF.

Written as DNA, the CDR3 is TGTGCCAGCAGCGTAGAGTCCGGGGGGGCTAACTATGGCTACACCTTC. Protein sequence: CASSVESGGANYGYTF. The V and J genes are TRBV9 and TRBJ1-2; possibly TRBD1 for D (5 bases). The V end was cut by 0 bases, the J end by 0 bases, with 12 bases between. The CDR3 extends over 16 amino acids. In germline, CDR1 is SGDLS, CDR2 YYNGEE. The entire variable domain, with the rest obtained from reference TRBV9 and TRBJ1-2, is as follows: DSGVTQTPKHLITATGQRVTLRCSPRSGDLSVYWYQQSLDQGLQFLIQYYNGEERAKGNILERFSAQQFPDLHSELNLSSLELGDSALYFCASSVESGGANYGYTFGSGTRLTVV.

This chain uses TRBV2 with TRBJ2-5; the match to TRBD1 covers 7 bases. CDR1 is SNHLY and CDR2 is FYNNEI in the germline V gene. The CDR3 is made up of 14 amino acids. Trimming cost V 4 bases and J 4 bases; bases outside gene matches: 6. In DNA form, the CDR3 reads TGTGCCAGCAGTGTCACAGGGGTAGGAGAGACCCAGTACTTC. Its translation is CASSVTGVGETQYF.

The chain has TRBV11-2 and TRBJ2-7, with TRBD2 matching over 7 bases. After removal of 3 bases from V and 1 base from J, the junction contained 3 bases not matched to a gene. The CDR3 length is 14 residues. Germline lookup yields CDR1 SGHAT and CDR2 FQNNGV. In DNA form, the CDR3 reads TGTGCCAGCAGCTTTGGCGGGAGATCCTACGAGCAGTACTTC. This codes for CASSFGGRSYEQYF.

This clone was found once. The genes are TRBV19 and TRBJ2-1, with 8 nucleotides matching TRBD1. CDR1 is LNHDA, CDR2 SQIVND, per germline (reference sequence). V trimming: 6 bases; J trimming: 8 bases; junction bases outside the gene matches: 9. The CDR3 runs 14 residues. CDR3 sequence reads: CASSAGTGGYEQFF. The CDR3 coding sequence is TGTGCCAGTAGCGCCGGGACAGGAGGCTATGAGCAGTTCTTC.

The sample holds one count of this clone. The chain carries TRBV5-1 and TRBJ2-7; D remains unclear. This CDR3 has 11 residues. V lost 4 bases, J lost 0 bases, and 2 bases lay in between. Germline CDR1 is SGHRS and CDR2 is YFSETQ. CDR3 DNA sequence: TGCGCCAGCAGCCACTCCTACGAGCAGTACTTC. The encoded protein is CASSHSYEQYF.

J is TRBJ2-1 and V is TRBV2, with D uncertain. Trimming took 0 bases from V and 6 from J, leaving 18 bases between them. The CDR3 totals 17 residues. CDR1 SNHLY and CDR2 FYNNEI come from the germline V gene. The CDR3: CASSEAPQLSRFNEQFF. The DNA for the CDR3 is TGTGCCAGCAGTGAAGCGCCCCAACTAAGTAGGTTCAATGAGCAGTTCTTC.

V and J are TRBV28 and TRBJ2-7, with TRBD1 matching over 8 bases. The CDR3 is 13 residues long. With 6 bases clipped from V and 3 bases from J, the junction kept 4 bases outside the gene matches. Germline V lookup: CDR1 MDHEN, CDR2 SYDVKM. CDR3 nucleotide sequence: TGTGCCAGCAGGGACAGGGCGTTCTACGAGCAGTACTTC. This encodes CASRDRAFYEQYF.

V usage is TRBV5-1 and J usage is TRBJ1-1, with TRBD1 matching over 11 bases. The J segment lost 1 base and the V segment lost 0 bases, leaving 8 bases of the junction unmatched. The CDR3 contains 18 residues. From germline, CDR1 is SGHRS and CDR2 YFSETQ. The CDR3 region has the DNA TGCGCCAGCAGCTTGGCCGGGACAGGGGGGAAGCAGAACACTGAAGCTTTCTTT. Its translation: CASSLAGTGGKQNTEAFF.

This sequence joins TRBV28 and TRBJ2-1; 10 bases match TRBD1. Trimming at V came to 8 bases and at J to 5 bases, leaving 18 bases not matched to a gene. Germline lookup yields CDR1 MDHEN and CDR2 SYDVKM. The CDR3 length is 18 residues. CDR3 sequence: CASCRRDRGREQHNEQFF. CDR3 DNA sequence: TGTGCCAGCTGTCGTCGGGACAGGGGAAGGGAACAACACAATGAGCAGTTCTTC. The full variable domain, rest sourced from reference TRBV28 and TRBJ2-1, is DVKVTQSSRYLVKRTGEKVFLECVQDMDHENMFWYRQDPGLGLRLIYFSYDVKMKEKGDIPEGYSVSREKKERFSLILESASTNQTSMYLCASCRRDRGREQHNEQFFGPGTRLTVL.

The chain couples TRBV4-2 to TRBJ1-1; D uncertain. CDR1 is LGHNA, CDR2 YNFKEQ, per germline. V was clipped by 0 bases and J by 4 bases, with 15 bases between them. This CDR3 is 16 amino acids long. For the CDR3, the DNA is TGTGCCAGCAGCCAAGATTGGGCGGCCCGTGGCACTGAAGCTTTCTTT. It translates to CASSQDWAARGTEAFF.

This clone was seen once. The chain is built from TRBV28 and TRBJ2-7, with D maybe TRBD2 (5 bases). This CDR3 region has 15 residues. V was pared by 3 bases and J by 7 bases, with 19 bases between. CDR1 is MDHEN, CDR2 SYDVKM, per germline. The CDR3: CASSFVPGENGEQYF. As DNA, the CDR3 is TGTGCCAGCAGTTTCGTTCCCGGGGAAAACGGAGAGCAGTACTTC.

The chain carries TRBV27 and TRBJ1-2, with TRBD1 identical over 11 bases. The CDR3 runs to 14 residues. The germline V gene has CDR1 MNHEY and CDR2 SMNVEV (reference sequence). With 5 bases clipped from V and 7 bases from J, the junction kept 6 bases outside the gene matches. CDR3: CASSPGQGAGGYTF. The DNA of the CDR3 is TGTGCCAGCAGTCCCGGACAGGGGGCTGGTGGCTACACCTTC.